The rows below give T cell receptor beta chains drawn from one sample of a study of OX40 agonist ivuxolimab in advanced cancers. Some clones are missing from TCRdb's copy, which holds only in-frame ones; the method was immunoSEQ multiplex PCR. The table lists about 25,000 clones, 70% to 90% of them singletons. Here the sequenced sample was CD4+ or CD8+ T cells sorted from blood, taken in a trial of the OX40 agonist ivuxolimab. These receptors came from an adult with an advanced solid tumor such as melanoma, head and neck, liver or kidney cancer. CDR3s include the opening cysteine and the closing phenylalanine or tryptophan. Fields, in order: clone size, J gene, D gene, V gene, CDR3 DNA, CDR3 protein. D genes are given only for firm matches. Clone size, where shown, is once, few, many, or a class for clones that have expanded.

clone size: NA; J gene: TRBJ2-2; D gene: NA; V gene: TRBV27; CDR3 DNA: TGTGCCAGCAGTTTAACCGGATCGAACACCGGGGAGCTGTTTTTT; CDR3 protein: CASSLTGSNTGELFF
clone size: NA; J gene: TRBJ2-3; D gene: NA; V gene: TRBV27; CDR3 DNA: TGTGCCAGCAGAGCGGGGACAGCTCCCACAGATACGCAGTATTTT; CDR3 protein: CASRAGTAPTDTQYF
clone size: NA; J gene: TRBJ2-2; D gene: NA; V gene: TRBV15; CDR3 DNA: TGTGCCACCAGCAGACAGACCGGGGAGCTGTTTTTT; CDR3 protein: CATSRQTGELFF
clone size: NA; J gene: TRBJ2-1; D gene: NA; V gene: TRBV2; CDR3 DNA: TGTGCCAGCAGTGAGGGGTCCTCCTACAATGAGCAGTTCTTC; CDR3 protein: CASSEGSSYNEQFF
clone size: medium-sized; J gene: TRBJ1-1; D gene: NA; V gene: TRBV30; CDR3 DNA: TGTGCCTGGATCCAGGGTCCTGAAGCTTTCTTT; CDR3 protein: CAWIQGPEAFF
clone size: NA; J gene: TRBJ2-7; D gene: TRBD1; V gene: TRBV18; CDR3 DNA: TGTGCCAGCTCACCCTGGGACAGGTATTACGAGCAGTACTTC; CDR3 protein: CASSPWDRYYEQYF
clone size: NA; J gene: TRBJ2-1; D gene: TRBD1; V gene: TRBV9; CDR3 DNA: TGTGCCAGCAGCCCTACTCCGGGACAGCTGGGCAATGAGCAGTTCTTC; CDR3 protein: CASSPTPGQLGNEQFF
clone size: NA; J gene: TRBJ1-2; D gene: NA; V gene: TRBV7-9; CDR3 DNA: TGTGCCAGCAGCCCCCCGGGTAACTATGGCTACACCTTC; CDR3 protein: CASSPPGNYGYTF
clone size: NA; J gene: TRBJ2-3; D gene: TRBD1; V gene: TRBV27; CDR3 DNA: TGTGCCAGCAGACAGGGGGTACTCACAGATACGCAGTATTTT; CDR3 protein: CASRQGVLTDTQYF
clone size: once; J gene: TRBJ2-7; D gene: TRBD1; V gene: TRBV6-5; CDR3 DNA: TGTGCCAGCAGTTCCCTCCCGATAGGGGGCGGCGAGCAGTACTTC; CDR3 protein: CASSSLPIGGGEQYF